This T cell receptor beta chain was captured by sequencing in a study of blood T cell repertoires in COVID-19. Study as a whole: Material from acute and convalescent COVID-19 was sourced from the United States, Italy and Spain.

The CDR3 is 11 amino acids. Germline CDR1 and CDR2: MNHEY and SVGAGI. Trimming took off 10 bases at V and 6 bases at J, with 13 bases between the two ends. Clones were sequenced by immunoSEQ multiplex PCR, and TCRdb holds only the in-frame ones, with some missing. This sample has 290,000 or so clones, with roughly nine tenths found just once. The chain carries TRBV6-5 and TRBJ2-7; possibly TRBD1 for D (6 bases). The TCR sequence derives from a young man with active or convalescent COVID-19. The material sequenced was peripheral blood. Written as DNA, the CDR3 is TGTGCCACCAAACAGGGTTTCGAGCAGTACTTC. Translating gives CATKQGFEQYF.